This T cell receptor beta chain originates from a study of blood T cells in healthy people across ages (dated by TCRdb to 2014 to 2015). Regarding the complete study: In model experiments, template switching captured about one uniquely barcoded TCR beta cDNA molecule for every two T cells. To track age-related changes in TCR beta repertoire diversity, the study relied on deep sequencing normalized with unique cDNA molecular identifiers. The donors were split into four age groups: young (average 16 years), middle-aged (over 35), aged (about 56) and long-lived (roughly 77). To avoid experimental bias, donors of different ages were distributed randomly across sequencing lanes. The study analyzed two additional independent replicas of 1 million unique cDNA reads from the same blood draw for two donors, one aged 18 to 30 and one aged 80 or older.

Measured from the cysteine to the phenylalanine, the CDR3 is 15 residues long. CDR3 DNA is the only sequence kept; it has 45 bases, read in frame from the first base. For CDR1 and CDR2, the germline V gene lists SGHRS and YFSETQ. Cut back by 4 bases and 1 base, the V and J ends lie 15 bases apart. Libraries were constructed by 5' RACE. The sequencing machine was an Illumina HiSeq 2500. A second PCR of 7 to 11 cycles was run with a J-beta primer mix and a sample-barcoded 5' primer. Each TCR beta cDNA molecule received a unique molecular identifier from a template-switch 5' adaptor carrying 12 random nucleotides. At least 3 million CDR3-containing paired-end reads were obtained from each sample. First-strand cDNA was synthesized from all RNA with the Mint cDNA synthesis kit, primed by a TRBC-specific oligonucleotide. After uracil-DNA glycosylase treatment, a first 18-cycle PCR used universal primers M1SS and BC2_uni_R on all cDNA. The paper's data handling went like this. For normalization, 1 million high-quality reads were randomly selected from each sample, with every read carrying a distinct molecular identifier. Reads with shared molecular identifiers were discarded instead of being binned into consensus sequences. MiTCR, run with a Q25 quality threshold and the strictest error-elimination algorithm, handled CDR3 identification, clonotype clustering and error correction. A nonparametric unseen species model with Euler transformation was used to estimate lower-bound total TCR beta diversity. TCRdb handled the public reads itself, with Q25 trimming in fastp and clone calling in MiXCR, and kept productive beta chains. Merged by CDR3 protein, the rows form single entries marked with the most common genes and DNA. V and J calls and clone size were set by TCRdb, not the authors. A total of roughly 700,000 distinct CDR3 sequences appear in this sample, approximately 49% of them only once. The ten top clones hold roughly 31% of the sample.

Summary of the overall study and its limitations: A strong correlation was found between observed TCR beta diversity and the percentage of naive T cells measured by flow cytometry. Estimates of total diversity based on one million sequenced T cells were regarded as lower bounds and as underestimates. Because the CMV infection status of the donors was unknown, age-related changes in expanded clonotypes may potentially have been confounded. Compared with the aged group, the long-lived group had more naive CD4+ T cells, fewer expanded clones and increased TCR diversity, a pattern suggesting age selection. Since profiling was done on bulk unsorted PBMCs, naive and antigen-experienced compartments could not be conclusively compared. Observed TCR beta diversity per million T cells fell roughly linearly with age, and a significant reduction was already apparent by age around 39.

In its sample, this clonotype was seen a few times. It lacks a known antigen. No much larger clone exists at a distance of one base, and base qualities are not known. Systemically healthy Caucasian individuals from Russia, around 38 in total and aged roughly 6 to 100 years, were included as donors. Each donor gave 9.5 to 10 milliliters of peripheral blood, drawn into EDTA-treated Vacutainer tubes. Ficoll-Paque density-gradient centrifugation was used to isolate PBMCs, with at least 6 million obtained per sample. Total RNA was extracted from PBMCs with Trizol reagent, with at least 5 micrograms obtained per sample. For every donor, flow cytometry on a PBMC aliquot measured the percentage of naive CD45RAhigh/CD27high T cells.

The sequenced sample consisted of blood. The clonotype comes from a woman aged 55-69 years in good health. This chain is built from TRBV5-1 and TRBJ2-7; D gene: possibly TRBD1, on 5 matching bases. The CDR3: CASSIRQSSSYEQYF. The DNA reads TGCGCCAGCAGCATCCGACAGTCTTCGTCCTACGAGCAGTACTTC.